There are many counts of the clone carrying this T cell receptor beta chain. This sample is part of a study of regulatory T cells in long-lasting Graves disease. Time point denoted: newly diagnosed GD, antithyroid drugs for less than 3 months. From PBMCs, RNA was extracted and then used to make the TCR library. Sequencing libraries for TCR beta were prepared with iRepertoire HTBI primers and Arm-PCR of CDR3 regions. TCRdb analysed the multiplex PCR reads with MiXCR anew, one entry per CDR3 protein. Of 550,000 to 650,000 distinct CDR3 sequences detected, approximately 16% appear once; the ten largest clones hold around 12%. Germline CDR1 reads SGHAT; CDR2 reads FQNNGV. The CDR3 sequence is 14 residues long. V was trimmed by 5 bases and J by 3 bases, leaving 11 bases between them. This same sample was also part of a study on T cells in Graves' hyperthyroidism and ophthalmopathy.

The chain carries TRBV11-2 and TRBJ2-1; no firm D call. The receptor comes from a man younger than 35 with Graves disease. The sequencing here drew on peripheral blood mononuclear cells (PBMCs), taken at new diagnosis, from a patient treated with antithyroid drugs. The CDR3 region is CASSLTPGYNEQFF. For the CDR3, the DNA is TGTGCCAGCAGCCTAACTCCGGGCTACAATGAGCAGTTCTTC.